The sequence of this T cell receptor beta chain was determined in a study of control samples from healthy donors and cancer patients. Using immunoSEQ multiplex PCR, the repertoire was profiled, and TCRdb retains in-frame clones only, with some absent. The table has fewer than 200,000 clones, around 88% seen once. V dropped 0 bases and J dropped 0 bases, with 24 bases sitting between them. The V gene's germline CDR1 is LGHDT and CDR2 YNNKEL (reference sequence). The CDR3 totals 21 residues. The genes are TRBV3-1 (or the pseudogene TRBV3-2) and TRBJ2-1, with a possible D match to TRBD2 (5 bases). Sequenced input: blood. The sequence derives from a woman aged 30 to 39 in good health. DNA of the CDR3: TGTGCCAGCAGCCAAGAGGGCTCGGATCGGGAACCTGTGAGCTCCTACAATGAGCAGTTCTTC. Translation: CASSQEGSDREPVSSYNEQFF.